The rows below give T cell receptor beta chains drawn from one sample of a study of CXCR3 chemokines and chemotherapy response in bladder cancer. TCRdb analysed the PCR reads with MiXCR anew, one entry per CDR3 protein. This table holds about 280 distinct CDR3 sequences, 11% to 15% found once. Sample collection occurred from a patient whose treatment included neoadjuvant chemotherapy. These receptors were taken from a human donor with bladder cancer that did not respond to neoadjuvant chemotherapy. The CDR3 runs from the conserved cysteine through the conserved F or W. The D gene is left open where the match is weak. A row's size may be missing; if present it is once, few, many or a size class.

clone size: medium-sized
V gene: TRBV20-1
D gene: TRBD2
J gene: TRBJ2-4
CDR3 protein: CSAERGLAGVNIQYF
CDR3 DNA: TGCAGTGCTGAGAGAGGTCTAGCGGGGGTAAACATTCAGTACTTC

clone size: large
V gene: TRBV12-3/TRBV12-4
D gene: .
J gene: TRBJ2-7
CDR3 protein: CASSFSGPSYEQYF
CDR3 DNA: TGTGCCAGCAGTTTTTCAGGGCCATCCTACGAGCAGTACTTC

clone size: large
V gene: TRBV19
D gene: .
J gene: TRBJ1-5
CDR3 protein: CASGEQGSQPQHF
CDR3 DNA: TGTGCCAGTGGGGAACAGGGCAGTCAGCCCCAGCATTTT

clone size: large
V gene: TRBV6-1
D gene: .
J gene: TRBJ1-2
CDR3 protein: CASSETGTAQGGYTF
CDR3 DNA: TGTGCCAGCAGTGAAACCGGGACGGCGCAAGGGGGCTACACCTTC

clone size: large
V gene: TRBV18
D gene: .
J gene: TRBJ2-7
CDR3 protein: CASSPYQGNEQYF
CDR3 DNA: TGTGCCAGCTCACCGTACCAGGGAAACGAGCAGTACTTC

clone size: many
V gene: TRBV15
D gene: TRBD2
J gene: TRBJ2-1
CDR3 protein: CATSTGKPASGLFERGGYNEQFF
CDR3 DNA: TGTGCCACCAGCACAGGAAAGCCCGCCTCGGGGTTGTTTGAGCGGGGGGGTTACAATGAGCAGTTCTTC

clone size: medium-sized
V gene: TRBV12-3/TRBV12-4
D gene: .
J gene: TRBJ2-1
CDR3 protein: CASSLIRIGWHEQFF
CDR3 DNA: TGTGCCAGCAGTTTAATACGGATAGGGTGGCATGAGCAGTTCTTC

clone size: .
V gene: TRBV4-3
D gene: TRBD1
J gene: TRBJ1-2
CDR3 protein: CASSQGGTGAGYTF
CDR3 DNA: TGCGCCAGCAGCCAAGGAGGGACAGGGGCCGGCTACACCTTC

clone size: many
V gene: TRBV20-1
D gene: .
J gene: TRBJ1-5
CDR3 protein: CSASQGTSQPQHF
CDR3 DNA: TGCAGTGCTAGCCAGGGGACATCTCAGCCCCAGCATTTT

clone size: .
V gene: TRBV19
D gene: TRBD1
J gene: TRBJ1-1
CDR3 protein: CASSIPRGQHEAFF
CDR3 DNA: TGTGCCAGTAGTATCCCAAGGGGGCAGCATGAAGCTTTCTTT